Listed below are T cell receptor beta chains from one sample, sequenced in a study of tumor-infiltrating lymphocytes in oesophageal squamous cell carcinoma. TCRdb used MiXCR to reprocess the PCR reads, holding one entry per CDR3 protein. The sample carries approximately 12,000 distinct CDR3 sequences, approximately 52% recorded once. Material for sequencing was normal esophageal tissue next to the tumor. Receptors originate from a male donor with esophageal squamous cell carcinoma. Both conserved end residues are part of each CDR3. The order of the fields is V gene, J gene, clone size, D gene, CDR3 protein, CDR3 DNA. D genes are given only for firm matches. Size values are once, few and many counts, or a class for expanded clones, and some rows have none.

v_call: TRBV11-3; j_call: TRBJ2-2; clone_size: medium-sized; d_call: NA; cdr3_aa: CASSGTANTGELFF; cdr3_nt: TGTGCCAGCAGCGGTACAGCGAACACCGGGGAGCTGTTTTTT
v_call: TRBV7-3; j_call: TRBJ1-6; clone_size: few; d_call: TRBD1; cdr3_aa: CASSRSTGGF; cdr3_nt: TGTGCCAGCAGCCGATCGACAGGGGGCTTT
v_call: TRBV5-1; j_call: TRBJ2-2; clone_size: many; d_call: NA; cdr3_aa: CASSLWFGRGGESGELFF; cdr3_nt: TGCGCCAGCAGCTTATGGTTTGGCAGAGGGGGAGAATCCGGGGAGCTGTTTTTT
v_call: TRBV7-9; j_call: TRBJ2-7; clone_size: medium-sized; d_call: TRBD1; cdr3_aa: CASSSSGTGSYEQYF; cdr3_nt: TGTGCCAGCAGCTCCTCCGGGACAGGGAGTTACGAGCAGTACTTC
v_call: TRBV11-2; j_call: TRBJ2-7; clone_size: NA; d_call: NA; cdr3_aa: CASSLEAVHHEQYF; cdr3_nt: TGTGCCAGCAGCTTAGAGGCAGTTCACCACGAGCAGTACTTC
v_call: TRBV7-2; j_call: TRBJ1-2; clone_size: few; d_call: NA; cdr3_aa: CASSKRGFGYTF; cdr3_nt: TGTGCCAGCAGCAAGAGGGGTTTTGGCTACACCTTC
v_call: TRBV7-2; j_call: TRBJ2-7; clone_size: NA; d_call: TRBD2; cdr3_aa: CASSLRFPTSGSSYEQYF; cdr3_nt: TGTGCCAGCAGCCTTAGGTTTCCGACTAGCGGGAGCTCCTACGAGCAGTACTTC
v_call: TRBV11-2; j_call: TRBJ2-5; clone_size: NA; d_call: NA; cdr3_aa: CASSRGQSSYNEQYF; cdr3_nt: TGTGCCAGCAGCCGGGGACAAAGCTCCTACAATGAGCAGTACTTC
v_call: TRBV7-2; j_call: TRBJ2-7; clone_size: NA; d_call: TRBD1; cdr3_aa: CASSLEAMDRGYEQYF; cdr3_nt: TGTGCCAGCAGCTTAGAAGCCATGGACAGGGGTTACGAGCAGTACTTC
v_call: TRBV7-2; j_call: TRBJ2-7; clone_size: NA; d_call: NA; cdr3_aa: CASSLGGASYEQYF; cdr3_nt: TGTGCCAGCAGCTTAGGAGGGGCTTCCTACGAGCAGTACTTC
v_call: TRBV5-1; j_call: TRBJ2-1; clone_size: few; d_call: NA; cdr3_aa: CASMLAYNEQFF; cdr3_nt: TGCGCCAGCATGCTAGCGTACAATGAGCAGTTCTTC
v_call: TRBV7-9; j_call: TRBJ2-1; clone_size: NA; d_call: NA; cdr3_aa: CASSLSGYSNEQFF; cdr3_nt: TGTGCTAGCAGCTTATCTGGATACTCCAATGAGCAGTTCTTC
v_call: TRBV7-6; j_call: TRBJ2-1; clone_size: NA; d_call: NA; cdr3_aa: CASSLSGTLETRYF; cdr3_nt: TGTGCCAGCAGCTTGTCCGGGACGTTAGAGACCCGGTACTTC
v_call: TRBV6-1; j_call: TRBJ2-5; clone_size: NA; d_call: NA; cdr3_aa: CASRKQETQYF; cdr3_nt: TGTGCCAGCAGAAAACAGGAGACCCAGTACTTC
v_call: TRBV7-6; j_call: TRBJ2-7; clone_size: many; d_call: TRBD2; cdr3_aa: CASSFGGGASGNYEQYF; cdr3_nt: TGTGCCAGCAGCTTTGGGGGGGGGGCTAGCGGGAACTACGAGCAGTACTTC
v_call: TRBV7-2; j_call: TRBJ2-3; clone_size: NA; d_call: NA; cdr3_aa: CASSLGIGTDTQYF; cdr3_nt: TGTGCCAGCAGCTTAGGCATAGGCACAGATACGCAGTATTTT
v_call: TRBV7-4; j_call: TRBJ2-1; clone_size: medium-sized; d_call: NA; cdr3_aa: CASSFLGQKQFF; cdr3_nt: TGTGCCAGCAGCTTTTTGGGCCAGAAGCAGTTCTTC
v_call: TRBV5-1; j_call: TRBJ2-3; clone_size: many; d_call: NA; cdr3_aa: CASSFQSSTDTQYF; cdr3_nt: TGCGCCAGCAGCTTTCAGTCTAGCACAGATACGCAGTATTTT
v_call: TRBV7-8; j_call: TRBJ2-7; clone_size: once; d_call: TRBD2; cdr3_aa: CASSLAGGTSGRTYEQYF; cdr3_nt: TGTGCCAGCAGCTTAGCGGGGGGCACTAGCGGGAGAACCTACGAGCAGTACTTC
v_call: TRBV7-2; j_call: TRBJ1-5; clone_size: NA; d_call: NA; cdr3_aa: CASSPSFNGQPQHF; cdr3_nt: TGTGCCAGCAGCCCATCGTTTAATGGTCAGCCCCAGCATTTT
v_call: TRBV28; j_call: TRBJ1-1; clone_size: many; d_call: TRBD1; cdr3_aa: CASSLGGIGQGEEAFF; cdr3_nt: TGTGCCAGCAGTTTAGGCGGTATTGGACAGGGGGAGGAAGCTTTCTTT
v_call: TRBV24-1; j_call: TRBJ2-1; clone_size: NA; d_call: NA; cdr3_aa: CATSDRGHFAHNEQFF; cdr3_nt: TGTGCCACCAGTGATCGCGGGCATTTTGCCCACAATGAGCAGTTCTTC
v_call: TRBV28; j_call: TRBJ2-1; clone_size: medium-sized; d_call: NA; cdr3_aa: CASSPSMGLSSYNEQFF; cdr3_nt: TGTGCCAGCAGTCCATCAATGGGCTTGAGCTCCTACAATGAGCAGTTCTTC
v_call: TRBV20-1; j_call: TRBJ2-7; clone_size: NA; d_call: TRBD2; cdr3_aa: CSASPSGSYEQYF; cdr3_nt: TGCAGTGCTAGCCCTAGCGGGAGCTACGAGCAGTACTTC
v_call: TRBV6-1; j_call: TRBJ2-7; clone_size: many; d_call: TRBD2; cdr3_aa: CASSPPLGGGAGEQYF; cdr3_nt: TGTGCCAGCAGCCCCCCTCTGGGCGGGGGGGCCGGCGAGCAGTACTTC
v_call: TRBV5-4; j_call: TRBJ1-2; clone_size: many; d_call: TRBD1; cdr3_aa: CASSWDQQGGNGYTF; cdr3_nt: TGTGCCAGCAGCTGGGATCAACAGGGGGGGAATGGCTACACCTTC
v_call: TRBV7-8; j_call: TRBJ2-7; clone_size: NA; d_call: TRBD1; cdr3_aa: CASSPPGQGGTYEQYF; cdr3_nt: TGTGCCAGCAGCCCGCCGGGACAGGGGGGAACCTACGAGCAGTACTTC
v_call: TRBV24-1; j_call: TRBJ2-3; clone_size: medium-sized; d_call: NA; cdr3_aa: CATSDPTGSGDTDTQYF; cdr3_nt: TGTGCCACCAGTGACCCTACAGGGAGTGGGGACACAGATACGCAGTATTTT
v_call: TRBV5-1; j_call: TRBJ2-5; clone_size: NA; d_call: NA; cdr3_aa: CASSLGARDQETQYF; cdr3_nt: TGCGCCAGCAGCTTGGGGGCGAGGGACCAAGAGACCCAGTACTTC
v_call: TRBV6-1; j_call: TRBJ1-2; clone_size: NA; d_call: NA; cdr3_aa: CASSARWRDYGYTF; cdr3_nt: TGTGCCAGCAGTGCTCGGTGGAGGGACTATGGCTACACCTTC
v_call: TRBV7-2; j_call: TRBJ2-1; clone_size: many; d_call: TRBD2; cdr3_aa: CASSLDGASGSISEQFF; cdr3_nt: TGTGCCAGCAGCTTAGACGGTGCTAGCGGGAGTATAAGTGAGCAGTTCTTC
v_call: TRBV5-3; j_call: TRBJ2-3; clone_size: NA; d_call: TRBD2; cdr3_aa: CASSPPPGLAMNTQYF; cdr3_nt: TGTGCCAGCAGCCCCCCTCCGGGACTAGCGATGAATACGCAGTATTTT
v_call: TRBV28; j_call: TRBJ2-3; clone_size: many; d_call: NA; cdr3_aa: CASSLTLATQGTDTQYF; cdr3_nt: TGTGCCAGCAGTTTAACGTTGGCAACCCAAGGCACAGATACGCAGTATTTT
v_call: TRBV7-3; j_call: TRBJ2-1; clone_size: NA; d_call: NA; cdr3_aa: CASSLAPWEEQFF; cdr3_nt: TGTGCCAGCAGCTTGGCCCCCTGGGAAGAGCAGTTCTTC
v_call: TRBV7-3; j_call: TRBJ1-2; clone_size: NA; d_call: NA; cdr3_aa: CASRRSNSPHYGYTF; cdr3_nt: TGTGCCAGCAGGAGATCCAATTCACCCCACTATGGCTACACCTTC
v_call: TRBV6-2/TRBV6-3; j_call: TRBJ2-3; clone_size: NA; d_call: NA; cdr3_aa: CASRAVYSDTQYF; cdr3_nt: TGTGCCAGCAGGGCAGTCTATAGCGATACGCAGTATTTT
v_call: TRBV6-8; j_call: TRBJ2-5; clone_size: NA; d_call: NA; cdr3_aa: CASSQWPLGTQYF; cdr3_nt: TGTGCCAGCAGTCAATGGCCCCTGGGGACCCAGTACTTC
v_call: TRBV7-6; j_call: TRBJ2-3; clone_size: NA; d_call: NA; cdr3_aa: CASSSNPPGFGTDTQYF; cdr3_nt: TGTGCTAGCAGCTCTAACCCGCCGGGGTTCGGCACAGATACGCAGTATTTT
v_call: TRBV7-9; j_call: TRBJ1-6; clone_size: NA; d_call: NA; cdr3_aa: CASSLEDSPLHF; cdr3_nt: TGTGCCAGCAGCTTAGAGGATTCACCCCTCCACTTT
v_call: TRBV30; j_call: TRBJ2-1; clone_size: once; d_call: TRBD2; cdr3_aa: CAWSVTGSGRPNEQFF; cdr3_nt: TGTGCCTGGAGTGTAACGGGTAGCGGGAGGCCCAATGAGCAGTTCTTC
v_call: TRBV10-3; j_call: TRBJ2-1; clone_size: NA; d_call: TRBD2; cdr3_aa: CASQLAGVYNEQFF; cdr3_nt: TGTGCCTCCCAGTTGGCGGGGGTATACAATGAGCAGTTCTTC
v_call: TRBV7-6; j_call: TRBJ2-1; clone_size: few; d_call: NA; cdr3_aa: CASSLGGYEQFF; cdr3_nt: TGTGCCAGCAGCTTGGGGGGCTATGAGCAGTTCTTC